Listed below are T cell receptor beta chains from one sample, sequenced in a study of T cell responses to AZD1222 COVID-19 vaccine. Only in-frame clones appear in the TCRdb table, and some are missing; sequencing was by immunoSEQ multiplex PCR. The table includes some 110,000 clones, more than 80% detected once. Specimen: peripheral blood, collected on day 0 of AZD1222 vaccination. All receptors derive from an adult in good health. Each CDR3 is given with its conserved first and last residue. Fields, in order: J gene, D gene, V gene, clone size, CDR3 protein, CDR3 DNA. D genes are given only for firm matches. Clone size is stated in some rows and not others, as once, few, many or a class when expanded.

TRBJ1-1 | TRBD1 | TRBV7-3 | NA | CASSATGQGLNTEAFF | TGTGCCAGCAGCGCAACGGGACAGGGGCTGAACACTGAAGCTTTCTTT
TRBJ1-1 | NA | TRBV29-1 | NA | CSGARAPTEAFF | TGCAGCGGGGCCCGGGCGCCCACTGAAGCTTTCTTT
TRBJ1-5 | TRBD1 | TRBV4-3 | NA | CASSQDSGGNQPQHF | TGCGCCAGCAGCCAAGACTCAGGGGGAAATCAGCCCCAGCATTTT
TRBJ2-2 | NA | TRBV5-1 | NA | CASSLGSGETGELFF | TGCGCCAGCAGCTTGGGGTCAGGGGAGACCGGGGAGCTGTTTTTT
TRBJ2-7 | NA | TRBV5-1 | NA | CASSLGGIYEQYF | TGCGCCAGCAGCCTGGGGGGAATCTACGAGCAGTACTTC
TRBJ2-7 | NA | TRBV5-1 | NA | CASSRPDGSLYEQYF | TGCGCCAGCAGTCGACCGGACGGGAGCCTCTACGAGCAGTACTTC
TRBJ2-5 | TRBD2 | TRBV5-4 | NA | CASSLGLAGGSQTQYF | TGTGCCAGCAGCCTTGGACTAGCGGGGGGGAGCCAGACCCAGTACTTC
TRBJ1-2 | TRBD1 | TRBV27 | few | CASSFAGGDGYTF | TGTGCCAGCAGTTTTGCAGGGGGCGATGGCTACACCTTC
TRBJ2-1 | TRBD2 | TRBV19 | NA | CASSTSGVYNEQFF | TGTGCCAGTAGTACTAGCGGGGTCTACAATGAGCAGTTCTTC
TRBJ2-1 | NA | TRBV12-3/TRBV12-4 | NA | CASQIYNEQFF | TGTGCCAGTCAAATCTACAATGAGCAGTTCTTC
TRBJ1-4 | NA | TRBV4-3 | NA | CASSQIGGSPTNEKLFF | TGCGCCAGCAGCCAAATCGGGGGTTCTCCAACTAATGAAAAACTGTTTTTT
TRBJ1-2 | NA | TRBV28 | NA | CASRETANYGYTF | TGTGCCAGCAGGGAAACGGCGAACTATGGCTACACCTTC
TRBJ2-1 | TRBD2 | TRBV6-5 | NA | CASSYAGVEQFF | TGTGCCAGCAGTTACGCGGGGGTAGAGCAGTTCTTC
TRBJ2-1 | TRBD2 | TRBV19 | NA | CASRSGSSYNEQFF | TGTGCCAGCCGTAGCGGGAGCTCCTACAATGAGCAGTTCTTC